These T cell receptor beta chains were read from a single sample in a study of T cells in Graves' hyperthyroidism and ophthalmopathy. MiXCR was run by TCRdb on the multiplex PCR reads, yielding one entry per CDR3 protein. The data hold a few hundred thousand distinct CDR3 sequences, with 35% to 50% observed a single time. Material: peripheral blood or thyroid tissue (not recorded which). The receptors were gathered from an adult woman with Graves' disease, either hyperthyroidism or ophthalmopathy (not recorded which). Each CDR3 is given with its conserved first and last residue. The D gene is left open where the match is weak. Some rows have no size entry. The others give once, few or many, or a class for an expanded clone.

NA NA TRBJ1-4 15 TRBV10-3 CAISESRRENEKLLF TGTGCCATCAGTGAGTCGCGCAGGGAAAATGAAAAACTGCTTTTT
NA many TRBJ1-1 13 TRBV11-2 CASSLGGVTEAFF TGTGCCAGCAGCTTAGGAGGGGTAACTGAAGCTTTCTTT
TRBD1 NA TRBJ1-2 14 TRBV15 CATSNDRDRRGYTF TGTGCGACCAGCAACGACAGGGACAGGCGCGGCTACACCTTC
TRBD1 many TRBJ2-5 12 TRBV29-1 CSVGTGGETQYF TGCAGCGTCGGGACAGGGGGAGAGACCCAGTACTTC
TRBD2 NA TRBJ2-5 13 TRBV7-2 CASSTGTSETQYF TGTGCCAGCAGCACCGGGACTAGTGAGACCCAGTACTTC
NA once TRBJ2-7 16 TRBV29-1 CSVASSPPSGSYEQYF TGCAGCGTTGCCAGCAGCCCCCCTTCGGGTTCCTACGAGCAGTACTTC
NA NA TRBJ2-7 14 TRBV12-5 CASTESGTSYEEYF TGTGCCAGCACCGAATCCGGCACCTCCTACGAGGAGTACTTC
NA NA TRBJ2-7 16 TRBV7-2 CASSLGRAGRSYEQYF TGTGCCAGCAGCTTAGGGAGGGCGGGGAGATCCTACGAGCAGTACTTC
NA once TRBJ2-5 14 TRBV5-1 CASWVMGSAETQYF TGCGCCAGCTGGGTGATGGGTTCCGCCGAGACCCAGTACTTC
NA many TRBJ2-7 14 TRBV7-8 CASSGPGNGDEQYF TGTGCCAGCAGCGGTCCGGGCAACGGGGACGAGCAGTACTTC
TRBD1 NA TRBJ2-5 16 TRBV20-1 CSARIFGTGDQETQYF TGCAGTGCTAGGATTTTTGGGACAGGGGACCAAGAGACCCAGTACTTC
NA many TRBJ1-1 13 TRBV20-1 CSARGTVGTEAFF TGCAGTGCTAGAGGGACGGTTGGGACTGAAGCTTTCTTT
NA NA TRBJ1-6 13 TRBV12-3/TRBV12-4 CASSLMASSPLHF TGTGCCAGCAGTTTAATGGCTTCTTCACCCCTCCACTTT
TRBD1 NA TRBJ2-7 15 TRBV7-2 CAISEADRGLYEQYF TGTGCCATCAGTGAAGCGGACAGGGGACTATACGAGCAGTACTTC
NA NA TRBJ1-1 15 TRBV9 CASSARRGLETEAFF TGTGCCAGCAGCGCCCGGAGAGGGCTGGAAACTGAAGCTTTCTTT